Listed here are 17 T cell receptor beta chains from one sample, sequenced in a study of T-cell reconstitution after alpha-beta-depleted transplantation in children. Preparing the TCRbeta library involved the use of unique molecular identifiers. MiXCR, run by TCRdb on the PCR reads, gives a single entry per CDR3 protein. The top ten hold approximately 2% of the sample, which has approximately 490,000 distinct CDR3 sequences, 10% to 13% seen once. This specimen consisted of PBMCs, obtained before TCRalphabeta/CD19-depleted stem cell transplant. Receptors originate from a child between 2 and 9 years old with inherited bone marrow failure, due to receive a stem cell transplant.

This clonotype was recorded many times. The chain joins TRBV4-2 to TRBJ2-7; D possibly matches TRBD1 or TRBD2 (5 bases each). The CDR3 spans 14 residues. The V end lost 4 bases, the J end lost 2 bases, and 12 bases lay between the germline ends. Germline V CDR1 and CDR2: LGHNA, YNFKEQ. As DNA, the CDR3 is TGTGCCAGCAGCCCGGGACCCGGGACCTACGAGCAGTACTTC. The encoded protein is CASSPGPGTYEQYF.

This clonotype was observed a few times. The CDR3 loop is CASSLTQPLTQYF. The CDR3 nucleotides are TGTGCCAGCAGCTTAACACAGCCGCTGACCCAGTACTTC. The rearrangement uses TRBV7-9 and TRBJ2-5, with unresolved D. The CDR3 extends over 13 amino acids. Trimming took off 2 bases at V and 7 bases at J, with 11 bases between the two ends. Germline loops: CDR1 SEHNR, CDR2 FQNEAQ (reference sequence).

V usage is TRBV24-1 and J usage is TRBJ2-5; D not resolved. Trimming removed 4 bases at V and 5 bases at J, with 13 bases between. Per the germline V gene, CDR1 is KGHDR and CDR2 is SFDVKD. This CDR3 contains 14 residues. This CDR3 reads CATSEPSGFETQYF. CDR3 in DNA: TGTGCCACCAGTGAACCCAGTGGCTTTGAGACCCAGTACTTC.

V usage is TRBV10-3 and J usage is TRBJ2-3; possibly TRBD1 or TRBD2 for D (5 bases each). Germline V gene sequence: CDR1 ENHRY, CDR2 SYGVKD. V was shortened by 0 bases and J by 7 bases, with 20 bases between the two germline ends. The CDR3 loop spans 17 amino acids. CDR3 nucleotide sequence: TGTGCCATCAGTGAGTCAGTAGCGCCTCGAACGGGACATACGCAGTATTTT. Amino acids: CAISESVAPRTGHTQYF.

V is TRBV6-5 and J is TRBJ1-2, with 8 bases identical to TRBD1. Germline V gene data show CDR1 as MNHEY and CDR2 as SVGAGI. This CDR3 comprises 15 residues. J was trimmed by 4 bases and V by 4 bases; bases with no gene match: 8. The chain's CDR3 is CASSSGQGPSYGYTF. The CDR3 DNA follows: TGTGCCAGCAGTTCCGGACAGGGACCTTCCTATGGCTACACCTTC.

This clonotype was found many times. The chain employs TRBV29-1 and TRBJ2-1; 12 bases are a match to TRBD2. The CDR3 has 14 amino acids. Unmatched junction bases numbered 7, after V lost 7 bases and J lost 6 bases. Germline-derived CDR1 and CDR2 are SQVTM and ANQGSEA. In DNA form, the CDR3 reads TGCAGCGGTCTAGCGGGAGGGCCTCTCAATGAGCAGTTCTTC. Encoded protein: CSGLAGGPLNEQFF.

This clonotype appeared many times. J is TRBJ2-5 and V is TRBV11-2, with 12 bases that match TRBD2. Germline values: CDR1 SGHAT, CDR2 FQNNGV. V trimming: 5 bases; J trimming: 3 bases; junction bases outside the gene matches: 4. The CDR3 spans 15 residues. The CDR3 coding sequence is TGTGCCAGCAGCACCCGGACTAGCGGGAAAGAGACCCAGTACTTC. This encodes CASSTRTSGKETQYF.

At least ten counts were recorded for this clonotype. The chain carries TRBV29-1 and TRBJ2-3; D is perhaps TRBD2 (5 bases). Germline CDR1 reads SQVTM; CDR2 reads ANQGSEA. This CDR3 is 15 amino acids long. V gave up 6 bases and J gave up 0 bases, with 16 bases separating them. Written as DNA, the CDR3 is TGCAGCGTCGCGGGCGGCCTCTCAAGCACAGATACGCAGTATTTT. It specifies CSVAGGLSSTDTQYF.

The table lists this clonotype with many counts. The chain links TRBV5-6 to TRBJ2-1; 14 bases are a match to TRBD2. Unmatched junction bases numbered 7, after V lost 4 bases and J lost 7 bases. The CDR3 runs 16 residues. The germline V gene has CDR1 SGHDT and CDR2 YYEEEE. CDR3 loop: CASSRRLAGGGNEQFF. CDR3 nucleotides: TGTGCCAGCAGCCGTCGACTAGCGGGAGGGGGGAATGAGCAGTTCTTC.

This clonotype came up many times. This chain links TRBV28 with TRBJ2-3; 9 bases align to TRBD1. Germline V CDR1 and CDR2: MDHEN, SYDVKM. V dropped 3 bases and J dropped 6; count of bases not matched to a gene: 7. The CDR3 extends over 15 amino acids. The chain's CDR3 is CASSFGQGHWDTQYF. The CDR3 bases are TGTGCCAGCAGTTTCGGACAGGGGCATTGGGATACGCAGTATTTT.

This clonotype was detected ten times or more. The chain employs TRBV20-1 and TRBJ2-7; 8 nucleotides match TRBD1. With V trimmed by 3 bases and J by 4 bases, 11 bases remained unmatched. Germline CDR1 is DFQATT and CDR2 is SNEGSKA (reference sequence). The CDR3 has 15 residues. The CDR3 bases are TGCAGTGCTAGGGGTCGTACAGGGGGTTCATACGAGCAGTACTTC. Encoded protein: CSARGRTGGSYEQYF.

This clonotype was picked up many times. The chain links TRBV12-3 or TRBV12-4 to TRBJ2-2; 8 bases agree with TRBD2. This CDR3 is 16 amino acids long. The J segment lost 1 base and the V segment lost 5 bases, leaving 6 bases of the junction unmatched. DNA for the CDR3: TGTGCCAGCAGTACCTGGGCGGGAGGGAACACCGGGGAGCTGTTTTTT. It codes for CASSTWAGGNTGELFF.

This clonotype was counted ten times or more. This chain joins TRBV10-3 and TRBJ2-3, with TRBD2 matching over 9 bases. This CDR3 is built from 14 residues. V lost 4 bases to trimming and J lost 4 bases; unmatched junction nucleotides: 3. The V gene's germline CDR1 is ENHRY and CDR2 SYGVKD. In DNA form, the CDR3 reads TGTGCCATCAGTGCAGCGGGAGGTCCAGATACGCAGTATTTT. Amino acids: CAISAAGGPDTQYF.

This clonotype was counted a few times. The V call is TRBV15, the J call TRBJ2-7; 12 nucleotides agree with TRBD1. Germline-derived CDR1 and CDR2 are LNHNV and YYDKDF (reference sequence). CDR3 length equals 17 residues. The trim removed 0 bases at V and 5 bases at J, leaving 8 bases unmatched. The CDR3 loop reads CATSREFRDRGHHEQYF. The CDR3 nucleotides read TGTGCCACCAGCAGAGAATTCCGGGACAGGGGGCACCACGAGCAGTACTTC.

This clonotype was recorded many times. The gene calls are TRBV20-1 and TRBJ1-1, with D perhaps TRBD1 (6 bases). CDR3 length equals 16 residues. V was shortened by 3 bases and J by 1 base, with 18 bases between the two germline ends. Germline assignment: CDR1 DFQATT and CDR2 SNEGSKA (reference sequence). The CDR3 spells CSARPLGGRANTEAFF. CDR3 sequence (DNA): TGCAGTGCTAGGCCACTAGGGGGAAGGGCGAACACTGAAGCTTTCTTT.

This rearrangement joins TRBV5-4 to TRBJ2-3; possibly TRBD1 or TRBD2 for D (5 bases each). This CDR3 is built from 15 residues. Germline CDR1 reads SGHNT; CDR2 reads YYREEE (reference sequence). The germline V and J ends were trimmed by 4 bases and 4 bases, with 16 bases remaining between them. In nucleotides, the CDR3 is TGTGCCAGCAGCCCGACCGGGGCCTTGGCAGATACGCAGTATTTT. It encodes CASSPTGALADTQYF.

The table lists this clonotype with many counts. The chain employs TRBV7-2 and TRBJ1-1; no clear D. The CDR3 is 14 residues long. Trimming cost V 1 base and J 4 bases, with 10 bases left between them. Germline-derived CDR1 and CDR2 are SGHTA and FQGNSA. CDR3 sequence reads: CASSLVGEGTEAFF. CDR3 in DNA: TGTGCCAGCAGCTTAGTCGGGGAGGGCACTGAAGCTTTCTTT.